This T cell receptor beta chain was sequenced for a study of T cells in Graves' hyperthyroidism and ophthalmopathy. Study observations and caveats: Most expanded thyroid clonotypes above 0.001 also appeared in blood. For ophthalmopathy, model prediction preceded onset by a median 6.5 months.

At least ten counts were recorded for this clonotype. Its specificity is unknown. Regions amplified from RNA transcripts were the TCR beta CDR3 regions. First-round RT-PCR with HTBI primers amplified the TCR CDR3 region. Using its own MiXCR run on the multiplex PCR reads, TCRdb lists one record per CDR3 protein. The data contain some 500,000 distinct CDR3 sequences, roughly 14% of them singletons. This CDR3 comprises 15 residues. The V gene lost 4 bases and the J gene lost 5 bases, with 17 bases spanning the gap. On the basis of clinical symptoms, serum thyroxine and TRAb, thyroid ultrasound and orbital computed tomography, diagnoses were made. The PBMCs were taken from around 10 ml of fresh peripheral blood.

This TCR derives from a woman aged 18-35 years with Graves' hyperthyroidism. The material sequenced was blood. The V call is TRBV12-3 or TRBV12-4, the J call TRBJ2-5, with D possibly TRBD2 on 5 matching bases. Written as DNA, the CDR3 is TGTGCCAGCAGTTCCGGAGGAGGAGTGGCGGAGACCCAGTACTTC. It translates to CASSSGGGVAETQYF.